These 17 T cell receptor beta chains came from one sample sequenced in a study of molecular identifiers for immune sequencing clone quantification. TCRdb used MiXCR to reprocess the PCR reads, holding one entry per CDR3 protein. Of under 800,000 distinct CDR3 sequences in the sample, over 25% were seen once. The sample consisted of naive CD8+ T cells from blood, with Jurkat cell RNA spiked in. The subset here: FACS-sorted CD8+CD4-CCR7+CD45RA+ naive T cells. These receptors originate from a human donor in good health. Some libraries in this study had Jurkat cell RNA spiked in.

This clonotype has a count of ten or more. V is TRBV27 and J is TRBJ2-7; TRBD2 aligns across 9 bases. Germline V gene lookup returns CDR1 MNHEY and CDR2 SMNVEV (reference sequence). With V trimmed by 8 bases and J by 4 bases, 3 bases remained unmatched. This CDR3 has 12 residues. The CDR3 spells CASGSGGYEQYF. DNA of the CDR3: TGTGCCAGCGGTAGCGGGGGTTACGAGCAGTACTTC.

The chain recombines TRBV6-5 with TRBJ2-1; TRBD2 matches at 9 bases. Germline CDR1 MNHEY, CDR2 SVGAGI. Germline trimming cut 2 bases from V and 1 base from J; bases unmatched to any gene: 0. There are 15 residues in the CDR3. The CDR3 coding sequence is TGTGCCAGCAGTTACAGCGGGGGGTCCTACAATGAGCAGTTCTTC. This codes for CASSYSGGSYNEQFF.

Ten or more counts support this clonotype. The chain uses TRBV7-2 and TRBJ2-7; D is ambiguous. The length of the CDR3 is 14 residues. The germline V and J ends were trimmed by 5 bases and 4 bases, with 15 bases remaining between them. Germline V gives CDR1 SGHTA, CDR2 FQGNSA. CDR3 sequence: CASSVSSPAYEQYF. The CDR3 nucleotides are TGTGCCAGCAGCGTTAGTTCTCCCGCGTACGAGCAGTACTTC.

V and J are TRBV7-3 and TRBJ2-1; no reliable D call. V lost 5 bases, J lost 5 bases, and 10 bases lay in between. CDR1 SGHTA and CDR2 FQGTGA come from the germline V gene. The CDR3 sequence is 13 residues long. The CDR3 DNA sequence: TGTGCCAGCAGCCAGACTCCGAACAATGAGCAGTTCTTC. Translated, it gives CASSQTPNNEQFF.

A few counts support this clonotype. J is TRBJ2-7 and V is TRBV24-1; no firm D call. Germline assignment: CDR1 KGHDR and CDR2 SFDVKD. With 2 bases removed from V and 5 bases from J, the gap between germline ends came to 3 bases. The CDR3 is 11 amino acids. CDR3 residues: CATSDSDEQYF. For the CDR3, the DNA is TGTGCCACCAGTGATTCGGACGAGCAGTACTTC.

This clonotype was seen many times. The chain is built from TRBV6-5 and TRBJ2-3; 11 bases are a match to TRBD2. CDR1 MNHEY and CDR2 SVGAGI come from the germline V gene. V shed 2 bases, J shed 2 bases, and the junction held 6 bases outside the gene matches. The CDR3 length is 17 residues. CDR3 sequence (DNA): TGTGCCAGCAGTTACAACCGACTAGCGGGAAACACAGATACGCAGTATTTT. Translated: CASSYNRLAGNTDTQYF.

This clonotype came up a few times. A clone one base away is much larger, so this may be a read error. V is TRBV12-3 or TRBV12-4 and J is TRBJ1-1; D may be TRBD1 (5 bases). This CDR3 has 13 residues. In DNA, the CDR3 is TGTGCCAGCAATTTAGTAGGGGCCACTGAAGCTTTCTTT. This sequence encodes CASNLVGATEAFF.

This clonotype was counted at least ten times. The chain couples TRBV20-1 to TRBJ1-5; D call uncertain. The CDR3 totals 15 residues. V dropped 0 bases and J dropped 0 bases, with 9 bases sitting between them. Germline CDR1 DFQATT, CDR2 SNEGSKA (reference sequence). CDR3 DNA: TGCAGTGCTAGAGATTGGACCGCTAGCAATCAGCCCCAGCATTTT. Amino acid sequence: CSARDWTASNQPQHF.

The J gene is TRBJ2-3, the V gene TRBV5-6; TRBD1 is a possible D gene (6 bases). V was shortened by 0 bases and J by 2 bases, with 13 bases between the two germline ends. Germline lookup yields CDR1 SGHDT and CDR2 YYEEEE. The CDR3 has 16 residues. The CDR3 DNA is TGTGCCAGCAGCTTGGTTTGGACAGAGGACACAGATACGCAGTATTTT. This gives the protein CASSLVWTEDTDTQYF.

As for this clonotype: A much larger clone differs from this one at a single base, so this may be a read error. The chain couples TRBV5-6 to TRBJ2-7; D may correspond to TRBD1 or TRBD2 (6 bases each). This CDR3 is built from 14 residues. From germline, CDR1 is SGHDT and CDR2 YYEEEE. This chain's CDR3 is CAGSAGTTAYEQYF. The DNA for the CDR3 is TGTGCCGGCAGCGCGGGGACAACTGCCTACGAGCAGTACTTC.

The chain couples TRBV9 to TRBJ2-7, with D possibly being TRBD1 (5 bases). This CDR3 contains 14 residues. Germline CDR1 and CDR2: SGDLS and YYNGEE. Trimming removed 0 bases at V and 1 base at J, with 8 bases between. As DNA, the CDR3 is TGTGCCAGCAGCGTAGGGGCAGGGTCCTACGAGCAGTACTTC. Translated, it gives CASSVGAGSYEQYF.

The chain recombines TRBV21-1 with TRBJ2-1. TRBV21-1 constitutes a pseudogene. The CDR3 extends over 16 amino acids. The CDR3 DNA sequence: TGTGCCAGCAGCAAAGTTGTATGCGCAGTCTACAATGAGCAGTTCTTC. Translated, it gives CASSKVVCAVYNEQFF.

Worth noting for this clonotype: A read error may be the cause here, since a much bigger clone is one base away. This chain connects TRBV28 to TRBJ1-5; maybe TRBD1 (5 bases). The CDR3 has 11 residues. Germline V gene data show CDR1 as MDHEN and CDR2 as SYDVKM. V lost 7 bases and J 6 bases, leaving 7 bases between the germline ends. The DNA for the CDR3 is TGTGCCAGCACCGGGGGTCAGCCCCAGCATTTT. Its protein product is CASTGGQPQHF.

This clonotype was detected only a few times. A read error is possible here, since a much larger clone lies one base away. This chain links TRBV4-3 with TRBJ1-4; D uncertain. Trimming stripped 2 bases from V and 14 bases from J, with 12 bases between. This CDR3 spans 12 amino acids. CDR1 and CDR2 (germline): LGHNA, YSLEER. The CDR3 region has the DNA TGCGCCAGCAGCCAAATTTCAAGGATGCTGTTTTTT. Translated: CASSQISRMLFF.

The V call is TRBV3-1, the J call TRBJ1-6, with D unresolved. V was cut by 0 bases and J by 0 bases, with 9 bases left in between. Per the germline V gene, CDR1 is LGHDT and CDR2 is YNNKEL (reference sequence). The CDR3 has 17 residues. CDR3 nucleotides: TGTGCCAGCAGCCAAGAAACCCGTAACTCCTATAATTCACCCCTCCACTTT. It specifies CASSQETRNSYNSPLHF.

This clonotype was seen at least ten times. The chain uses TRBV9 and TRBJ2-3; TRBD1 aligns across 12 bases. From germline, CDR1 is SGDLS and CDR2 YYNGEE. This CDR3 is built from 16 residues. Germline trimming cut 4 bases from V and 5 bases from J; bases unmatched to any gene: 8. The CDR3, as DNA: TGTGCCAGCAGCTTCCGGGACAGGGGGCAGGTAGATACGCAGTATTTT. It encodes CASSFRDRGQVDTQYF.

V gene TRBV30 combines with J gene TRBJ2-2; no clear D. The ends were cut back, 6 bases at V and 3 bases at J, with 8 bases in the middle. The germline gives CDR1 GTSNPN, CDR2 SVGIG (reference sequence). CDR3 size: 12 residues. The CDR3 reads CACPGHTGELFF. As DNA, the CDR3 is TGTGCCTGTCCCGGTCACACCGGGGAGCTGTTTTTT.